This passage covers 3 T cell receptor beta chains from one sample sequenced in a study of CD8+ T cells in alopecia areata. cDNA reverse transcribed from extracted RNA served as the sequencing template. Assay: immunoSEQ multiplex PCR; the TCRdb copy retains only in-frame clones and omits some. The top ten hold roughly 2.6% of the sample, which has approximately 200,000 clones, 40% to 55% seen once. Indicated treatment: oral pan-JAK inhibitor, 5-10 mg twice daily. The material was CD4+ T cells sorted from blood, obtained at approximately week 36, from a patient treated with tofacitinib. The receptors originated from a human donor with alopecia areata.

The chain is built from TRBV5-1 and TRBJ2-1; TRBD2 matches 12 bases. CDR3 size: 14 residues. With V trimmed by 4 bases and J by 8 bases, 4 bases remained unmatched. Germline V lookup: CDR1 SGHRS, CDR2 YFSETQ. The CDR3 sequence is CASSTTSGSDEQFF. As DNA, the CDR3 is TGCGCCAGCAGCACGACTAGCGGGAGCGATGAGCAGTTCTTC.

This clone was detected a few times. This chain links TRBV2 with TRBJ2-2, with TRBD1 matching over 7 bases. CDR3 length: 14 amino acids. CDR1 is SNHLY, CDR2 FYNNEI, per germline. V lost 6 bases to trimming and J lost 3 bases; unmatched junction nucleotides: 4. The CDR3 reads CASRWDSDTGELFF. The CDR3 DNA reads TGTGCCAGCAGATGGGACAGTGACACCGGGGAGCTGTTTTTT.

This clone was counted a few times. This rearrangement joins TRBV29-1 to TRBJ2-5; D call uncertain. The V and J ends lost 4 bases and 4 bases respectively, with 10 bases between them. Looked up from germline, CDR1 is SQVTM and CDR2 is ANQGSEA. This CDR3 has 12 amino acids. CDR3: CSVGTPGETQYF. CDR3 DNA: TGCAGCGTTGGTACTCCCGGAGAGACCCAGTACTTC.